This T cell receptor beta chain is from a study of blood T cells in healthy people across ages. General study points: Roughly linearly, TCR beta diversity per million T cells fell as age increased. Unsorted PBMCs ruled out conclusive naive versus antigen-experienced comparison. Investigators viewed diversity estimates from one million T cells as underestimates, the study reported.

This clonotype was recorded once. Its antigen is unidentified. Trimming removed 6 bases from V and 5 bases from J; junction bases left unmatched: 7. In germline, CDR1 is ENHRY, CDR2 SYGVKD. The CDR3 runs 16 residues. Every participating donor contributed about 10 milliliters of peripheral blood through a draw. It was with a sample-barcoded 5' primer and a J-beta primer mix that a second PCR of about 7 to 12 cycles was run. TCRdb re-derived calls from the 5' RACE reads in MiXCR, one entry per CDR3 protein. Among some 1.5 million distinct CDR3 sequences listed, under 55% were seen once. The clonotype comes from a woman aged 18-30 years in good health. Specimen: blood. This chain joins TRBV10-3 and TRBJ2-1, with 13 nucleotides matching TRBD2. This chain's CDR3 is CAISYGTSGKNNEQFF. As DNA, the CDR3 is TGTGCCATCAGCTACGGGACTAGCGGGAAAAACAATGAGCAGTTCTTC.